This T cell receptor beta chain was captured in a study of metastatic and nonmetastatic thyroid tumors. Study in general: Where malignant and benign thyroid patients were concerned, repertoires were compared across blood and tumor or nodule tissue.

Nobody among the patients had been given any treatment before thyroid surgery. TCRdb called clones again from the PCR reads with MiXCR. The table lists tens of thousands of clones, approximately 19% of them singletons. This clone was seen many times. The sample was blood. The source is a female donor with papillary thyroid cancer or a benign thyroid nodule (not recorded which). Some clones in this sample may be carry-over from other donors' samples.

The CDR3 region is CASSDRGLNSPLHF. Here the CDR3 DNA reads TGTGCCAGTAGTGACAGGGGTTTGAATTCACCCCTCCACTTT. The chain is built from TRBV19 and TRBJ1-6; 8 bases line up with TRBD1. The V and J ends lost 5 bases and 7 bases, in that order; junction bases with no gene match: 4. The CDR3 spans 14 residues. Germline V lookup: CDR1 LNHDA, CDR2 SQIVND (reference sequence).